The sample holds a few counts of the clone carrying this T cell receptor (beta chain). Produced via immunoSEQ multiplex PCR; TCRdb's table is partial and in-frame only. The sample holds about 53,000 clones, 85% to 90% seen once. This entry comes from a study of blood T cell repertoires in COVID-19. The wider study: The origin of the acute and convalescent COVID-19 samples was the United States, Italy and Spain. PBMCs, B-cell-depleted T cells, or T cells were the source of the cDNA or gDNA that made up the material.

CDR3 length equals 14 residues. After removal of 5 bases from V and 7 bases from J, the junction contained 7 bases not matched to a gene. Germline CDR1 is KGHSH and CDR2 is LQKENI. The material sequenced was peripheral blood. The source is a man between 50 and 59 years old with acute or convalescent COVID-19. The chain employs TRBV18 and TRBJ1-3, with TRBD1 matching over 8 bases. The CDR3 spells CASSEAGGLNTIYF. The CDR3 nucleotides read TGTGCCAGCTCAGAGGCAGGGGGCCTGAACACCATATATTTT.